What follows are 14 T cell receptor beta chains derived from one specimen sequenced in a study of shared clonotypes between healthy human individuals. Measured with immunoSEQ multiplex PCR; TCRdb has only the in-frame clones, and not every one. The profile shows 600,000 to 750,000 clones, over 55% of them singletons. What was sequenced was memory CD4+ T cells sorted from blood. The subset: CD45RA-negative fraction. Every receptor here comes from a woman in her 30s in good health.

The rearrangement joins TRBV6-4 to TRBJ2-6; D not certain. Trimming took off 3 bases at V and 0 bases at J, with 6 bases between the two ends. CDR3 length: 15 amino acids. Germline V lookup: CDR1 MRHNA, CDR2 SNTAGT. DNA of the CDR3: TGTGCCAGCAGTGAGAAGAGCTCTGGGGCCAACGTCCTGACTTTC. Its translation: CASSEKSSGANVLTF.

The genes are TRBV5-1 and TRBJ2-7; D remains ambiguous. CDR3 length: 15 residues. V dropped 0 bases and J dropped 3 bases, with 13 bases sitting between them. Germline V gives CDR1 SGHRS, CDR2 YFSETQ. The CDR3 loop is CASSLGFGPIYEQYF. The DNA for the CDR3 is TGCGCCAGCAGCTTGGGGTTCGGACCGATCTACGAGCAGTACTTC.

The gene calls are TRBV6-6 and TRBJ1-6, with TRBD1 matching 9 bases. Germline CDR1 reads MNHNY; CDR2 reads SVGAGI (reference sequence). Trimming at V came to 6 bases and at J to 11 bases, leaving 11 bases not matched to a gene. The CDR3 extends over 15 amino acids. This CDR3 reads CASSNGQGQAAPLHF. DNA for the CDR3: TGTGCCAGCAGCAATGGACAGGGGCAAGCGGCACCCCTCCACTTT.

The chain couples TRBV7-2 to TRBJ1-1; D uncertain. Germline V gives CDR1 SGHTA, CDR2 FQGNSA. This CDR3 contains 14 residues. Trimming cost V 4 bases and J 0 bases, with 9 bases left between them. CDR3 amino acids: CASSSPTLNTEAFF. The CDR3, as DNA: TGTGCCAGCAGCTCCCCAACATTGAACACTGAAGCTTTCTTT.

The J gene is TRBJ1-3, the V gene TRBV18; a possible D gene is TRBD1 (6 bases). Per germline, CDR1 KGHSH and CDR2 LQKENI. Trimming left V 3 bases short and J 4 bases short, with 10 bases between. The CDR3 has 14 residues. The CDR3 loop is CASSPAGAGNTIYF. The CDR3, as DNA: TGTGCCAGCTCACCGGCAGGGGCGGGAAACACCATATATTTT.

In this sample, this clone turned up a few times. The V gene is TRBV30, the J gene TRBJ2-1; possibly TRBD1 for D (7 bases). The CDR3 covers 15 residues. Germline CDR1 is GTSNPN and CDR2 is SVGIG (reference sequence). V dropped 8 bases and J dropped 4 bases, with 21 bases sitting between them. The CDR3 loop reads CALRGAGGQYNEQFF. CDR3 DNA: TGTGCCCTGCGTGGGGCAGGGGGGCAGTACAATGAGCAGTTCTTC.

The table lists this clone with many counts. The rearrangement uses TRBV7-3 and TRBJ1-3; D is possibly TRBD1 (5 bases). V lost 3 bases and J 4 bases, leaving 13 bases between the germline ends. Germline loops: CDR1 SGHTA, CDR2 FQGTGA. The CDR3 is made up of 15 amino acids. The CDR3 nucleotides read TGTGCCAGCAGCTTGGCTGGGGCGCAGGGAAACACCATATATTTT. It specifies CASSLAGAQGNTIYF.

This clone was recorded only once. A read error may produce the germline difference seen at one junction end. CDR3 in DNA: TGTGCCCGGAGCGGGTTCAGCTCTGGGGCCAACGTCCTGACTTTC. Protein: CARSGFSSGANVLTF. The chain carries TRBV30 and TRBJ2-6; TRBD2 might be the D (6 bases). The CDR3 length is 15 residues. CDR1 and CDR2 (germline): GTSNPN, SVGIG (reference sequence).

This chain connects TRBV18 to TRBJ1-5, with D unresolved. Germline loops: CDR1 KGHSH, CDR2 LQKENI. Trimming removed 3 bases at V and 0 bases at J, with 12 bases between. The CDR3 is 16 amino acids. DNA of the CDR3: TGTGCCAGCTCACCTTTTGGACTGAGTAGCAATCAGCCCCAGCATTTT. It encodes CASSPFGLSSNQPQHF. The entire variable domain, with the rest obtained from reference TRBV18 and TRBJ1-5, is as follows: NAGVMQNPRHLVRRRGQEARLRCSPMKGHSHVYWYRQLPEEGLKFMVYLQKENIIDESGMPKERFSAEFPKEGPSILRIQQVVRGDSAAYFCASSPFGLSSNQPQHFGDGTRLSIL.

The gene calls are TRBV5-6 and TRBJ1-1, with TRBD1 matching 7 bases. V was pared by 4 bases and J by 1 base, with 7 bases of the junction left unmatched. Per germline, CDR1 SGHDT and CDR2 YYEEEE. This CDR3 contains 15 residues. The CDR3: CASSLLDRWNTEAFF. CDR3 bases: TGTGCCAGCAGCCTCTTGGACAGGTGGAACACTGAAGCTTTCTTT.

This chain connects TRBV5-1 to TRBJ2-3; 8 bases agree with TRBD2. V trimming: 2 bases; J trimming: 6 bases; junction bases outside the gene matches: 14. Per the germline V gene, CDR1 is SGHRS and CDR2 is YFSETQ. This CDR3 comprises 17 residues. The CDR3 nucleotides read TGCGCCAGCAGCTTATCACTAGCGGTTCCCATCAGGGATACGCAGTATTTT. This gives the protein CASSLSLAVPIRDTQYF.

The CDR3 protein is CASSYSDRSYGYTF. For the CDR3, the DNA is TGTGCCAGCAGTTACTCCGACAGGTCCTATGGCTACACCTTC. The gene calls are TRBV6-6 and TRBJ1-2; a possible D gene is TRBD1 (6 bases). Germline-derived CDR1 and CDR2 are MNHNY and SVGAGI (reference sequence). CDR3 length: 14 amino acids. V was shortened by 0 bases and J by 4 bases, with 9 bases between the two germline ends.

The chain is built from TRBV5-1 and TRBJ1-4; no definite D call. Germline-derived CDR1 and CDR2 are SGHRS and YFSETQ. V was cut by 1 base and J by 0 bases, with 7 bases left in between. The CDR3 covers 15 residues. DNA of the CDR3: TGCGCCAGCAGCTTGAGGTCGGCAACTAATGAAAAACTGTTTTTT. Amino acids: CASSLRSATNEKLFF.

The J gene is TRBJ1-3, the V gene TRBV27; D not resolved. Germline V gives CDR1 MNHEY, CDR2 SMNVEV (reference sequence). CDR3 length equals 17 residues. Between the trimmed V and J ends, which lost 6 bases and 0 bases, there was a span of 18 bases. CDR3 region: CASRSLVGSHSGNTIYF. CDR3 sequence (DNA): TGTGCCAGCAGGTCGTTGGTAGGGTCTCACTCTGGAAACACCATATATTTT.